This T cell receptor beta chain was documented in a study of T cell responses to AZD1222 COVID-19 vaccine. Study-wide results and caveats: It was only after the peak T cell response that any repertoires were sampled. Across the whole spike, CD4 TCRs peaked at regions 160-218 and 743-854. Donor demographics were predominantly white British with a female majority; clonal diversity may be underestimated. Reports indicate that nearly half of spike-specific TCRs are directed at unmutated variant regions.

Regarding this clone: Its cognate antigen is unknown.

TCRdb's copy holds only in-frame clones and misses some; the assay was immunoSEQ multiplex PCR. The data contain about 110,000 clones, roughly 89% of them seen just once; the ten biggest clones take up more than 14%. The ends were cut back, 1 base at V and 2 bases at J, with 10 bases in the middle. The V gene's germline CDR1 is SGHDT and CDR2 YYEEEE. This CDR3 is 15 amino acids long. This chain joins TRBV5-6 and TRBJ2-1; no reliable D call. Source: peripheral blood, taken 28 days after the second AZD1222 dose. This clonotype originated in an adult who received the AZD1222 COVID-19 vaccine. Here the CDR3 reads CASSLTATPYNEQFF. CDR3 DNA: TGTGCCAGCAGCTTGACGGCTACCCCCTACAATGAGCAGTTCTTC.